This T cell receptor beta chain originates from a study of blood T cell repertoires in COVID-19. Which cohort a participant joined came from the clinical history participants gave. Produced via immunoSEQ multiplex PCR; TCRdb's table is partial and in-frame only. Among about 130,000 clones listed, roughly 80% were seen once. V shed 0 bases and J 3 bases; nucleotides not matched to a gene: 5. CDR3 size: 16 residues. Germline CDR1 is KGHSH and CDR2 is LQKENI. The J gene is TRBJ2-7, the V gene TRBV18, with 10 bases matching TRBD2. The receptor was isolated from a man in his fifties or sixties who had recovered from COVID-19. The source material was PBMCs or T cells enriched from blood (not recorded which). The CDR3 protein is CASSPPASGGDYEQYF. DNA for the CDR3: TGTGCCAGCTCACCACCGGCAAGCGGGGGGGACTACGAGCAGTACTTC. The full variable domain, its missing parts supplied by reference TRBV18 and TRBJ2-7, is NAGVMQNPRHLVRRRGQEARLRCSPMKGHSHVYWYRQLPEEGLKFMVYLQKENIIDESGMPKERFSAEFPKEGPSILRIQQVVRGDSAAYFCASSPPASGGDYEQYFGPGTRLTVT.